The 17 T cell receptor beta chains below come from one sample, sequenced in a study of pediatric ulcerative colitis. TCRdb's copy holds only in-frame clones and misses some; the assay was immunoSEQ multiplex PCR. Here the sample spans about 36,000 clones, over 65% being singletons. Sequenced material: blood. All receptors come from a girl aged 5-17 years with moderate ulcerative colitis.

The CDR3 DNA reads TGTGCCAGTATTGGACAGGGAGTACATGGCTACACCTTC. It codes for CASIGQGVHGYTF. V and J are TRBV19 and TRBJ1-2; 8 nucleotides match TRBD1. The CDR3 is made up of 13 amino acids. V gave up 7 bases and J gave up 6 bases; unmatched junction bases: 7. Germline CDR1 and CDR2: LNHDA and SQIVND (reference sequence).

The chain is built from TRBV5-1 and TRBJ2-1; D remains ambiguous. The germline V and J ends were trimmed by 3 bases and 8 bases, with 15 bases remaining between them. Germline V lookup: CDR1 SGHRS, CDR2 YFSETQ. This CDR3 spans 14 amino acids. In DNA form, the CDR3 reads TGCGCCAGCAGCTGGGGTCCAGATTTCTATGAGCAGTTCTTC. Its translation: CASSWGPDFYEQFF.

V gene TRBV19 combines with J gene TRBJ2-7; 13 positions agree with TRBD2. In germline, CDR1 is LNHDA, CDR2 SQIVND (reference sequence). Unmatched junction bases numbered 3, after V lost 5 bases and J lost 2 bases. CDR3 size: 15 residues. The CDR3 reads CASSGTSGTTYEQYF. DNA of the CDR3: TGTGCCAGTAGTGGGACTAGCGGGACAACCTACGAGCAGTACTTC.

The V gene is TRBV9, the J gene TRBJ2-1, with D hard to call. This CDR3 region has 11 residues. CDR1 is SGDLS, CDR2 YYNGEE, per germline. Trimming removed 4 bases at V and 4 bases at J, with 3 bases between. In nucleotides, the CDR3 is TGTGCCAGCAGCCTATACAATGAGCAGTTCTTC. Translation: CASSLYNEQFF.

This clone was observed a few times. V gene TRBV18 combines with J gene TRBJ2-7, with TRBD2 as a possible D gene (6 bases). Germline CDR1 reads KGHSH; CDR2 reads LQKENI. Trimming removed 4 bases from V and 9 bases from J, with 19 bases in between. The CDR3 has 14 amino acids. Here the CDR3 reads CASSRGIQDRGQYF. The CDR3 DNA follows: TGTGCCAGCTCACGCGGGATACAAGACCGCGGGCAGTACTTC.

This chain links TRBV18 with TRBJ2-7; D gene ambiguous. CDR1 and CDR2 from the germline V gene are KGHSH and LQKENI. The CDR3 extends over 14 amino acids. V gave up 1 base and J gave up 4 bases, with 11 bases separating them. This chain's CDR3 is CASSPRNGLYEQYF. CDR3 nucleotides: TGTGCCAGCTCACCACGTAACGGTTTATACGAGCAGTACTTC.

The V gene is TRBV12-5, the J gene TRBJ2-7; D remains unclear. From germline, CDR1 is LGHNT and CDR2 FRNRAP. The CDR3 extends over 15 amino acids. With 5 bases removed from V and 0 bases from J, the gap between germline ends came to 14 bases. CDR3 in amino acids: CASGIRTEASYEQYF. The CDR3 DNA reads TGTGCTAGTGGTATTCGGACGGAAGCCTCCTACGAGCAGTACTTC.

This chain connects TRBV10-3 to TRBJ2-6; possibly TRBD1 for D (6 bases). Germline CDR1 and CDR2: ENHRY and SYGVKD. CDR3 size: 16 residues. V shed 6 bases and J shed 4 bases, with 16 bases lying between them. The DNA of the CDR3 is TGTGCCATCAGCACACAAACAGGGTTCGGGGCCAACGTCCTGACTTTC. The encoded protein is CAISTQTGFGANVLTF.

The J gene is TRBJ2-1, the V gene TRBV9, with 8 positions matching TRBD2. After removal of 7 bases from V and 8 bases from J, the junction contained 11 bases not matched to a gene. The CDR3 sequence is 14 residues long. Looked up from germline, CDR1 is SGDLS and CDR2 is YYNGEE. The CDR3 loop is CASGIGRGGDEQFF. CDR3 bases: TGTGCCAGCGGTATCGGGAGGGGAGGGGATGAGCAGTTCTTC.

V is TRBV28 and J is TRBJ1-4, with D uncertain. This CDR3 is 14 amino acids long. CDR1 is MDHEN and CDR2 is SYDVKM in the germline V gene. The V and J ends lost 3 bases and 4 bases respectively, with 9 bases between them. CDR3 nucleotides: TGTGCCAGCAGTTTCTCCCAGCTTAATGAAAAACTGTTTTTT. It specifies CASSFSQLNEKLFF.

The chain employs TRBV25-1 and TRBJ1-1; a possible D gene is TRBD1 (6 bases). The CDR3 is made up of 16 amino acids. The germline gives CDR1 MGHDK, CDR2 SYGVNS. Trimming left V 3 bases short and J 0 bases short, with 14 bases between. The CDR3 DNA is TGTGCCAGCAGTGAGGGTGGGAGGGGGGTGAACACTGAAGCTTTCTTT. Its translation: CASSEGGRGVNTEAFF.

The genes are TRBV7-3 and TRBJ2-4; TRBD2 aligns across 7 bases. Losses at the gene ends were 5 bases for V and 7 bases for J; bases not matched to a gene: 5. This CDR3 comprises 13 residues. The germline V gene encodes CDR1 SGHTA and CDR2 FQGTGA. The CDR3 DNA sequence: TGTGCCAGCAGCATAATGCGGGGGAACATTCAGTACTTC. Its translation is CASSIMRGNIQYF. The variable domain in full, with the rest retrieved from reference TRBV7-3 and TRBJ2-4, is GAGVSQTPSNKVTEKGKYVELRCDPISGHTALYWYRQSLGQGPEFLIYFQGTGAADDSGLPNDRFFAVRPEGSVSTLKIQRTERGDSAVYLCASSIMRGNIQYFGAGTRLSVL.

The genes are TRBV28 and TRBJ2-3; TRBD2 might be the D (7 bases). The CDR3 loop spans 18 amino acids. The V end was cut by 8 bases, the J end by 1 base, with 25 bases between. Germline V lookup: CDR1 MDHEN, CDR2 SYDVKM. This chain's CDR3 is CASASGGYGEGRTDTQYF. The CDR3 coding sequence is TGTGCCAGCGCCTCGGGGGGCTACGGGGAGGGTCGCACAGATACGCAGTATTTT.

This clone occurred a few times. V usage is TRBV7-9 and J usage is TRBJ1-2; possible D gene TRBD1, 5 bases. Per the germline V gene, CDR1 is SEHNR and CDR2 is FQNEAQ (reference sequence). The CDR3 is 10 amino acids. Trimming pared 8 bases from V and 6 bases from J, leaving 7 bases between. CDR3 coding DNA: TGTGCCAGCCAGGGAGATGGCTACACCTTC. Translating gives CASQGDGYTF. Full variable domain (remainder filled in from reference TRBV7-9 and TRBJ1-2): DTGVSQNPRHKITKRGQNVTFRCDPISEHNRLYWYRQTLGQGPEFLTYFQNEAQLEKSRLLSDRFSAERPKGSFSTLEIQRTEQGDSAMYLCASQGDGYTFGSGTRLTVV.

This clone was observed a single time. V usage is TRBV19 and J usage is TRBJ2-1; 13 bases match TRBD2. Per the germline V gene, CDR1 is LNHDA and CDR2 is SQIVND (reference sequence). The junction had 6 bases not matched to a gene; V was cut back by 3 bases and J by 7 bases. The CDR3 is 16 amino acids. The CDR3 spells CASSILLAGGDNEQFF. CDR3 DNA sequence: TGTGCCAGTAGTATCCTACTAGCGGGGGGGGATAATGAGCAGTTCTTC.

In this sample, this clone turned up once. DNA for the CDR3: TGTGCCTGGATTCAGGGGATCGACGACACCGGGGAGCTGTTTTTT. Protein product: CAWIQGIDDTGELFF. The chain has TRBV30 and TRBJ2-2, with D maybe TRBD1 (6 bases). CDR3 size: 15 residues. Trimming removed 4 bases at V and 3 bases at J, with 15 bases between. Germline lookup yields CDR1 GTSNPN and CDR2 SVGIG (reference sequence).

This chain uses TRBV5-4 with TRBJ1-6; a weak D match, TRBD1 (5 bases). The CDR3 consists of 12 residues. Trimming shortened V by 4 bases and J by 16 bases, and 15 bases separated the two germline ends. Germline values: CDR1 SGHNT, CDR2 YYREEE (reference sequence). The CDR3 protein is CASSEDAGRLHF. CDR3 nucleotides: TGTGCCAGCAGCGAGGACGCAGGGCGACTCCACTTT.